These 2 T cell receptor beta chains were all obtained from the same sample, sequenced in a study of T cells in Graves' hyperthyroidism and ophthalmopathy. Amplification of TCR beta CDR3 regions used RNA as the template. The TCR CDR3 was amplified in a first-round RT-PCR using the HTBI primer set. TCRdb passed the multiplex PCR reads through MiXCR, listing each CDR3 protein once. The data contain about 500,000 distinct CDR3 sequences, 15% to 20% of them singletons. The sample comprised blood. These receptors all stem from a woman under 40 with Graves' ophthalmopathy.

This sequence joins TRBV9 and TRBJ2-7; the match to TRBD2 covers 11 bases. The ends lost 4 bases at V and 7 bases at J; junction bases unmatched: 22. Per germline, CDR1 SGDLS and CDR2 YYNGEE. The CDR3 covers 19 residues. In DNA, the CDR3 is TGTGCCAGCAGCCCCGGGGCCTATCGAACTAGCGGGAGTACCGGGGAGCAGTACTTC. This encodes CASSPGAYRTSGSTGEQYF.

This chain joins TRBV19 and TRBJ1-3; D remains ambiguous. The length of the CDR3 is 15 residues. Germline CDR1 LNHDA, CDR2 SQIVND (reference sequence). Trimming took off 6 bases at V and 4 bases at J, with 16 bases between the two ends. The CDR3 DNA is TGTGCCAGTAGCTTAGGTCCGTCGGCCGGAAACACCATATATTTT. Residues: CASSLGPSAGNTIYF. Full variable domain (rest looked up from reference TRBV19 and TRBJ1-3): DGGITQSPKYLFRKEGQNVTLSCEQNLNHDAMYWYRQDPGQGLRLIYYSQIVNDFQKGDIAEGYSVSREKKESFPLTVTSAQKNPTAFYLCASSLGPSAGNTIYFGEGSWLTVV.